This T cell receptor (beta chain) was recorded in a study of shared clonotypes between healthy human individuals. The wider study: Donor ages ranged 18 to 49 years: a couple of women, a few men.

Germline values: CDR1 SNHLY, CDR2 FYNNEI. This CDR3 has 15 amino acids. V lost 7 bases and J lost 7; bases outside the gene matches: 9. Each sample came from a Caucasian adult donor living in Nashville, Tennessee. The deep-level immunoSEQ assay was used. Scientists sequenced DNA from unsorted PBMC on ten immunoSEQ deep assay plates. The data were produced by immunoSEQ multiplex PCR, yet TCRdb's version contains in-frame clones alone and is incomplete. Here the sample spans about 520,000 clones, 81% being singletons. The sequence was obtained from a woman between 35 and 50 years old in good health. Some clones in this sample may be carry-over from other donors' samples. Sequenced material: PBMCs. The chain is built from TRBV2 and TRBJ2-7; 14 nucleotides match TRBD2. The CDR3 loop reads CASNPGLAGGWEQYF. The CDR3 bases are TGTGCCAGCAACCCCGGACTAGCGGGAGGCTGGGAGCAGTACTTC. The full variable domain, rest sourced from reference TRBV2 and TRBJ2-7, is EPEVTQTPSHQVTQMGQEVILRCVPISNHLYFYWYRQILGQKVEFLVSFYNNEISEKSEIFDDQFSVERPDGSNFTLKIRSTKLEDSAMYFCASNPGLAGGWEQYFGPGTRLTVT.